The clone carrying this TCR beta chain was seen many times. The single heparinised draw taken from each donor contained approximately 100 mL of blood on average. V dropped 1 base and J dropped 4 bases, with 9 bases sitting between them. Germline assignment: CDR1 SEHNR and CDR2 FQNEAQ (reference sequence). The CDR3 extends over 14 amino acids. The sample comes from a study of beta chain features in type 1 diabetes. Every bit of the isolated RNA underwent reverse transcription, so sequencing read expressed TCRB transcripts. Method: immunoSEQ multiplex PCR; TCRdb's copy keeps in-frame clones and lacks some. The sample yields about 220,000 clones, approximately 11% seen once.

The sample consisted of central memory CD4+ T cells from blood. V is TRBV7-9 and J is TRBJ2-3; possible D gene TRBD2, 5 bases. This sequence was found in a man aged 18 to 29 in good health. CDR3 coding DNA: TGTGCCAGCAGCTTAGGACTATCCTCAGATACGCAGTATTTT. The encoded protein is CASSLGLSSDTQYF.